One sample yielded the 25 T cell receptor beta chains listed below, sequenced in a study of CD8 T cells in ankylosing spondylitis. TCRdb ran MiXCR on the 5' RACE reads and lists one entry per CDR3 protein. The sample lists 150,000 to 200,000 distinct CDR3 sequences; over 15% were seen once. The sequencing input was blood, either unsorted or a sorted T cell fraction (not recorded which). The receptors were gathered from a male donor aged 10 to 35 with ankylosing spondylitis or in good health (not recorded which).

This clonotype showed up many times. The chain employs TRBV12-3 or TRBV12-4 and TRBJ2-2; D is unresolved. The CDR3 covers 15 residues. V was trimmed by 2 bases and J by 4 bases, leaving 11 bases between them. CDR3 residues: CASSLSHGPTGELFF. The CDR3 nucleotides read TGTGCCAGCAGTTTATCACACGGACCCACCGGGGAGCTGTTTTTT.

At least ten counts were recorded for this clonotype. This chain joins TRBV6-2 or TRBV6-3 and TRBJ2-7, with 10 bases identical to TRBD1. The CDR3 extends over 17 amino acids. Germline V gene lookup returns CDR1 MNHEY and CDR2 SVGEGT. The V gene end was trimmed by 2 bases and the J gene end by 7 bases; junction bases not matched to a gene: 14. CDR3 residues: CASSYLAAGTGAREQYF. In nucleotides, the CDR3 is TGTGCCAGCAGTTACCTTGCCGCCGGGACAGGGGCAAGAGAGCAGTACTTC.

This clonotype showed up many times. This chain connects TRBV7-2 to TRBJ2-3; perhaps TRBD2 as D (6 bases). Trimming pared 1 base from V and 2 bases from J, leaving 13 bases between. Germline loops: CDR1 SGHTA, CDR2 FQGNSA. The length of the CDR3 is 16 residues. This chain's CDR3 is CASSLEASAPTDTQYF. The CDR3 coding sequence is TGTGCCAGCAGCTTAGAGGCTAGCGCACCCACAGATACGCAGTATTTT.

The table lists this clonotype with many counts. The rearrangement joins TRBV7-9 to TRBJ2-7, with a tentative D call TRBD2 (6 bases). The CDR3 spans 13 residues. Germline V gives CDR1 SEHNR, CDR2 FQNEAQ (reference sequence). Deletions cut 4 bases from V and 8 bases from J, with 15 bases between. The CDR3 coding sequence is TGTGCCAGCAGCTCCCCCGGGGGACCGCAGCAGTACTTC. Translated: CASSSPGGPQQYF.

This clonotype was seen many times. This chain joins TRBV6-2 or TRBV6-3 and TRBJ2-7; D is perhaps TRBD1 or TRBD2 (5 bases each). Germline lookup yields CDR1 MNHEY and CDR2 SVGEGT. With 6 bases removed from V and 3 bases from J, the gap between germline ends came to 15 bases. CDR3 size: 14 residues. CDR3 DNA sequence: TGTGCCAGCAGGGTCGGGACGGAACACTACGAGCAGTACTTC. It yields the protein CASRVGTEHYEQYF.

This clonotype was found many times. The chain uses TRBV12-3 or TRBV12-4 and TRBJ1-2; D remains unclear. This CDR3 is built from 12 residues. The V end was cut by 6 bases, the J end by 3 bases, with 8 bases between. This CDR3 is CASSWTDYGYTF. Written as DNA, the CDR3 is TGTGCCAGCAGCTGGACGGACTATGGCTACACCTTC.

This clonotype was counted a few times. The chain employs TRBV20-1 and TRBJ2-1, with 11 bases matching TRBD2. Losses at the gene ends were 2 bases for V and 10 bases for J; bases not matched to a gene: 1. Germline V gene sequence: CDR1 DFQATT, CDR2 SNEGSKA (reference sequence). The CDR3 length is 12 residues. CDR3 coding DNA: TGCAGTGCTAGAAGGACTAGCGGGGAGCAGTTCTTC. Translation: CSARRTSGEQFF.

V is TRBV3-1 and J is TRBJ2-2; D is unclear. The V and J ends lost 4 bases and 0 bases respectively, with 12 bases between them. Germline loops: CDR1 LGHDT, CDR2 YNNKEL (reference sequence). The length of the CDR3 is 16 residues. The CDR3 DNA reads TGTGCCAGCAGCCTCCTCCCGGTCCCGAACACCGGGGAGCTGTTTTTT. Amino acids: CASSLLPVPNTGELFF.

This clonotype was observed many times. This sequence joins TRBV12-3 or TRBV12-4 and TRBJ2-3; possibly TRBD1 for D (5 bases). V dropped 6 bases and J dropped 4 bases, with 20 bases sitting between them. The CDR3 has 16 residues. The CDR3 sequence: CASSQTPTASADTQYF. The CDR3 nucleotides are TGTGCCAGCAGCCAGACCCCGACAGCCTCCGCAGATACGCAGTATTTT.

This clonotype came up many times. The V call is TRBV24-1, the J call TRBJ1-5; D possibly corresponds to TRBD1 (5 bases). This CDR3 is built from 17 residues. The germline CDR1 and CDR2 sequences are KGHDR and SFDVKD. Trimming pared 2 bases from V and 5 bases from J, leaving 18 bases between. This chain's CDR3 is CATSDSASGPNDQPQHF. The CDR3 DNA follows: TGTGCCACCAGTGATTCGGCCTCAGGGCCAAACGATCAGCCCCAGCATTTT.

The rearrangement links TRBV12-3 or TRBV12-4 to TRBJ2-7; no firm D call. Trimming cost V 1 base and J 0 bases, with 7 bases left between them. The CDR3 has 14 residues. The CDR3 nucleotides read TGTGCCAGCAGTTTAGGCTCCCGCTCCTACGAGCAGTACTTC. Residues: CASSLGSRSYEQYF.

This clonotype turned up a few times. This chain connects TRBV7-3 to TRBJ2-1; TRBD2 matches 7 bases. The V and J ends lost 5 bases and 4 bases, in that order; junction bases with no gene match: 11. Looked up from germline, CDR1 is SGHTA and CDR2 is FQGTGA. The CDR3 covers 16 residues. DNA for the CDR3: TGTGCCAGCAGCGAGGCCTCAGCGGGATCTTACAATGAGCAGTTCTTC. It codes for CASSEASAGSYNEQFF.

At least ten counts were recorded for this clonotype. The rearrangement uses TRBV5-5 and TRBJ1-1; D gene uncertain. The CDR3 length is 14 residues. V was cut by 0 bases and J by 0 bases, with 6 bases left in between. Germline V gene lookup returns CDR1 SGHKS and CDR2 YYEKEE (reference sequence). This CDR3 reads CASSLEQLNTEAFF. CDR3 coding DNA: TGTGCCAGCAGCTTGGAACAATTGAACACTGAAGCTTTCTTT.

The table lists this clonotype with many counts. This chain joins TRBV2 and TRBJ2-2; 10 bases are shared with TRBD2. Germline CDR1 reads SNHLY; CDR2 reads FYNNEI. Unmatched junction bases numbered 1, after V lost 6 bases and J lost 0 bases. The CDR3 is made up of 15 amino acids. CDR3 bases: TGTGCCAGCAGGGGACTAGCGTCGAACACCGGGGAGCTGTTTTTT. This encodes CASRGLASNTGELFF.

This clonotype was detected many times. This chain uses TRBV5-1 with TRBJ1-1; perhaps TRBD1 as D (5 bases). V lost 6 bases to trimming and J lost 1 base, with 10 bases between them. Germline V gives CDR1 SGHRS, CDR2 YFSETQ. This CDR3 comprises 13 residues. The CDR3 nucleotides read TGCGCCAGCAAAACGGGGACGAACACTGAAGCTTTCTTT. Its protein is CASKTGTNTEAFF.

The chain combines TRBV20-1 with TRBJ2-2, with D tentatively TRBD1 (6 bases). Per the germline V gene, CDR1 is DFQATT and CDR2 is SNEGSKA (reference sequence). Trimming removed 0 bases at V and 5 bases at J, with 13 bases between. CDR3 length: 15 amino acids. CDR3 nucleotide sequence: TGCAGTGCTAGAGATCTGGGACACTCAACCGGGGAGCTGTTTTTT. Protein product: CSARDLGHSTGELFF.

Many counts were recorded for this clonotype. V gene TRBV5-1 combines with J gene TRBJ1-1, with D perhaps TRBD1 (6 bases). V shed 4 bases and J shed 2 bases, with 12 bases lying between them. The germline V gene has CDR1 SGHRS and CDR2 YFSETQ. This CDR3 contains 14 residues. Here the CDR3 reads CASSEGQPNTEAFF. The CDR3, as DNA: TGCGCCAGCAGCGAAGGACAGCCCAACACTGAAGCTTTCTTT.

This clonotype was seen many times. This chain connects TRBV29-1 to TRBJ2-3, with 7 bases matching TRBD2. There are 13 residues in the CDR3. Germline CDR1 reads SQVTM; CDR2 reads ANQGSEA. V gave up 4 bases and J gave up 2 bases; unmatched junction bases: 3. CDR3 sequence (DNA): TGCAGCGTTGGTGGGAGGGCCACAGATACGCAGTATTTT. Encoded protein: CSVGGRATDTQYF.

This clonotype was detected many times. This rearrangement joins TRBV5-1 to TRBJ2-7; a weak D match, TRBD2 (6 bases). V gave up 4 bases and J gave up 1 base, with 15 bases separating them. The CDR3 is made up of 15 amino acids. Germline CDR1 reads SGHRS; CDR2 reads YFSETQ. The CDR3 spells CASSRLPGDSYEQYF. The CDR3, as DNA: TGCGCCAGCAGCCGCCTTCCGGGGGATTCCTACGAGCAGTACTTC.

V gene TRBV3-1 combines with J gene TRBJ2-3; D is unclear. Germline V gene sequence: CDR1 LGHDT, CDR2 YNNKEL (reference sequence). With 0 bases removed from V and 6 bases from J, the gap between germline ends came to 10 bases. The length of the CDR3 is 14 residues. The CDR3 DNA follows: TGTGCCAGCAGCCAAGAGGCCGATTGGGATACGCAGTATTTT. It yields the protein CASSQEADWDTQYF.

The chain recombines TRBV27 with TRBJ2-3, with D possibly matching TRBD2 (5 bases). The CDR3 spans 16 residues. Trimming removed 8 bases from V and 3 bases from J, with 21 bases in between. Germline-derived CDR1 and CDR2 are MNHEY and SMNVEV (reference sequence). The CDR3: CASHGTRSSRTDTQYF. CDR3 nucleotide sequence: TGTGCCAGCCATGGAACCCGGTCTAGCAGAACAGATACGCAGTATTTT.

This clonotype has at least ten counts. The J gene is TRBJ2-5, the V gene TRBV4-3; D gene uncertain. Germline V gene sequence: CDR1 LGHNA, CDR2 YSLEER. V was pared by 4 bases and J by 4 bases, with 16 bases between. This CDR3 has 15 amino acids. In DNA form, the CDR3 reads TGCGCCAGCAGCCCCCATTCGGGCGGTGCAGAGACCCAGTACTTC. This codes for CASSPHSGGAETQYF.

This clonotype came up many times. The chain combines TRBV27 with TRBJ1-1, with D unresolved. V dropped 6 bases and J dropped 5 bases, with 13 bases sitting between them. The CDR3 loop spans 13 amino acids. Germline values: CDR1 MNHEY, CDR2 SMNVEV (reference sequence). The CDR3 DNA reads TGTGCCAGCAGGTTTACGGACGGGACTGAAGCTTTCTTT. This gives the protein CASRFTDGTEAFF.

In this sample, this clonotype turned up many times. The CDR3 loop is CASSGGVVQNSPLHF. The CDR3 DNA sequence: TGTGCCAGCAGTGGAGGCGTGGTTCAGAATTCACCCCTCCACTTT. The gene calls are TRBV6-1 and TRBJ1-6; no reliable D call. Germline-derived CDR1 and CDR2 are MNHNS and SASEGT. The CDR3 is made up of 15 amino acids. Between the trimmed V and J ends, which lost 4 bases and 7 bases, there was a span of 14 bases.

This clonotype was recorded many times. The genes are TRBV27 and TRBJ2-2; 7 nucleotides line up with TRBD1. Trimming took 5 bases from V and 4 from J; bases not matched to a gene: 7. Per germline, CDR1 MNHEY and CDR2 SMNVEV (reference sequence). The length of the CDR3 is 15 residues. The CDR3 region is CASSPGGRGTGELFF. CDR3 bases: TGTGCCAGCAGTCCAGGGGGTAGGGGCACCGGGGAGCTGTTTTTT.